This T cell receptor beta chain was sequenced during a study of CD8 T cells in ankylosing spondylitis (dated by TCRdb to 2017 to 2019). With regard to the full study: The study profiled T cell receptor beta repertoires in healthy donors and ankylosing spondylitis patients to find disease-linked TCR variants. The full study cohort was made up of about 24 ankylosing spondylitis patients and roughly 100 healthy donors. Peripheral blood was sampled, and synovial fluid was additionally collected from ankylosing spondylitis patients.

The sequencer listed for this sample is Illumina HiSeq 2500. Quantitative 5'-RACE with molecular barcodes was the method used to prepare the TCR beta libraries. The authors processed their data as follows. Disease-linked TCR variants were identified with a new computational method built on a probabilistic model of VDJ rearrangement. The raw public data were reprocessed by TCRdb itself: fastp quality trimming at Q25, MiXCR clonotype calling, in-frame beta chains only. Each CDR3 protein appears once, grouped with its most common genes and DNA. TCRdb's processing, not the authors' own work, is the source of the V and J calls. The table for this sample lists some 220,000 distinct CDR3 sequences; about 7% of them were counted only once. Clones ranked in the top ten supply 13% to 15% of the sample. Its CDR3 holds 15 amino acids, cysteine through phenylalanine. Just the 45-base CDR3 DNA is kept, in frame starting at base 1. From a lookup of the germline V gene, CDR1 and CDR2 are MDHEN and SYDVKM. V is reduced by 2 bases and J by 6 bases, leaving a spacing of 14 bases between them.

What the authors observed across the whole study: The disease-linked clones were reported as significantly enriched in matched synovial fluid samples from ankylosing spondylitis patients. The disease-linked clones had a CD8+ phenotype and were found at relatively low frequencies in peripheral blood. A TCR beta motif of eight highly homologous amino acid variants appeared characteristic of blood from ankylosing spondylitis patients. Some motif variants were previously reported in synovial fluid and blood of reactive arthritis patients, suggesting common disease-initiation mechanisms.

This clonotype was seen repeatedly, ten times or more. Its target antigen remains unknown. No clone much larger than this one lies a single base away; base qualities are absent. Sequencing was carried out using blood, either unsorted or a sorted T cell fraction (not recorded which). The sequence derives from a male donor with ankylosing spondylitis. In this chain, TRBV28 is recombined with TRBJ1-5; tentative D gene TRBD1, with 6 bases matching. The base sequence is TGTGCCAGCAGTTTAATCATGGGGGGCTCTCAGCCCCAGCATTTT. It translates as CASSLIMGGSQPQHF.